The T cell receptor beta chain under discussion was sequenced for a study of shared clonotypes between healthy human individuals. The length of the CDR3 is 15 residues. The V and J ends lost 5 bases and 6 bases respectively, with 14 bases between them. Germline CDR1 SGHTA, CDR2 FQGTGA. Data came from immunoSEQ multiplex PCR; TCRdb stores just in-frame clones and leaves some out. Of about 1 million clones in the sample, about three quarters are singletons; the top ten hold 1.4%. This receptor was obtained from a man aged 18-30 years in good health. Sequencing was performed on memory CD4+ T cells sorted from blood. The subset was: CD45RA-negative fraction. The gene calls are TRBV7-3 and TRBJ1-6; possible D gene TRBD1, 6 bases. CDR3 in amino acids: CASSARSGVNSPLHF. DNA for the CDR3: TGTGCCAGCAGCGCCCGATCAGGGGTTAATTCACCCCTCCACTTT.